Presented here are 27 T cell receptor beta chains from one specimen sequenced in a study of T cell repertoires in cytomegalovirus infection. TCRdb reanalysed the reads using MiXCR and keeps one entry per CDR3 protein. This sample carries 750,000 to 900,000 distinct CDR3 sequences, 25% to 30% of them seen once, and the ten largest clones take around 13%. Their target antigens are unknown. Sequencing was performed on cultured CD8+ T cells from PBMCs, taken from culture after CMV antigen stimulation. The receptors shown here come from a human donor in good health (CMV status not recorded). Some clones in this sample may be carry-over from other donors' samples.

This clonotype has at least ten counts. The V and J genes are TRBV11-3 and TRBJ1-2; maybe TRBD1 (6 bases). CDR1 and CDR2 (germline): SGHNT, YENEEA. The CDR3 totals 15 residues. V was trimmed by 0 bases and J by 3 bases, leaving 11 bases between them. The CDR3 here is CASSLEGRGDYGYTF. The CDR3 region has the DNA TGTGCCAGCAGCTTAGAGGGTAGGGGGGACTATGGCTACACCTTC.

This chain links TRBV5-1 with TRBJ1-2, with D maybe TRBD1 (5 bases). Germline values: CDR1 SGHRS, CDR2 YFSETQ. Trimming took 7 bases from V and 4 from J, leaving 11 bases between them. CDR3 length equals 12 residues. CDR3 nucleotide sequence: TGCGCCAGCGGCGGGACGAGCTATGGCTACACCTTC. It codes for CASGGTSYGYTF. The full variable domain, rest sourced from reference TRBV5-1 and TRBJ1-2, is KAGVTQTPRYLIKTRGQQVTLSCSPISGHRSVSWYQQTPGQGLQFLFEYFSETQRNKGNFPGRFSGRQFSNSRSEMNVSTLELGDSALYLCASGGTSYGYTFGSGTRLTVV.

The rearrangement links TRBV7-9 to TRBJ2-7; D is undetermined. V lost 5 bases and J lost 7, with 12 bases in between. This CDR3 region has 12 residues. Germline V lookup: CDR1 SEHNR, CDR2 FQNEAQ (reference sequence). CDR3 amino acids: CASSMGEREQYF. The CDR3 DNA reads as TGTGCCAGCAGCATGGGTGAAAGGGAGCAGTACTTC.

The rearrangement uses TRBV6-8 and TRBJ1-2; possible D gene TRBD1, 6 bases. The V end lost 4 bases, the J end lost 6 bases, and 18 bases lay between the germline ends. Germline V gene lookup returns CDR1 MNHGY and CDR2 SAAAGT. The CDR3 totals 15 residues. In DNA, the CDR3 is TGTGCCAGCAGTTTGGGGCAGGGGCCCAAGGATGGCTACACCTTC. It codes for CASSLGQGPKDGYTF.

This clonotype was recorded many times. The rearrangement links TRBV18 to TRBJ2-3, with 12 nucleotides matching TRBD2. V dropped 4 bases and J dropped 3; count of bases not matched to a gene: 2. CDR1 and CDR2 from the germline V gene are KGHSH and LQKENI. CDR3 length: 15 residues. CDR3: CASSQTSGGTDTQYF. Written as DNA, the CDR3 is TGTGCCAGCTCACAAACTAGCGGGGGGACAGATACGCAGTATTTT.

V and J are TRBV7-9 and TRBJ2-3; D gene ambiguous. Deletions cut 0 bases from V and 9 bases from J, with 4 bases between. The germline gives CDR1 SEHNR, CDR2 FQNEAQ (reference sequence). The CDR3 totals 11 residues. The CDR3: CASSLAATQYF. The CDR3 DNA sequence: TGTGCCAGCAGCTTAGCGGCCACGCAGTATTTT. Drawing the rest from reference TRBV7-9 and TRBJ2-3, the complete variable domain is DTGVSQNPRHKITKRGQNVTFRCDPISEHNRLYWYRQTLGQGPEFLTYFQNEAQLEKSRLLSDRFSAERPKGSFSTLEIQRTEQGDSAMYLCASSLAATQYFGPGTRLTVL.

In this sample, this clonotype turned up many times. The chain combines TRBV14 with TRBJ1-1; no reliable D call. Trimming took 1 base from V and 0 from J, leaving 12 bases between them. The germline gives CDR1 SGHDN, CDR2 FVKESK. CDR3 length: 16 residues. CDR3 sequence: CASSQVPGHMNTEAFF. The CDR3 region has the DNA TGTGCCAGCAGCCAAGTACCAGGCCACATGAACACTGAAGCTTTCTTT.

The sample holds one count of this clonotype. This rearrangement joins TRBV10-2 to TRBJ1-2, with D unclear. Germline V gene sequence: CDR1 WSHSY, CDR2 SAAADI. The CDR3 sequence is 14 residues long. V gave up 3 bases and J gave up 5 bases, with 13 bases separating them. CDR3 coding DNA: TGCGCCAGCAGTGAATCAGGCTCGCTTTATGGCTACACCTTC. It yields the protein CASSESGSLYGYTF.

The chain links TRBV7-9 to TRBJ2-1; 11 nucleotides align to TRBD2. Trimming took 5 bases from V and 6 from J; bases not matched to a gene: 6. Germline V gives CDR1 SEHNR, CDR2 FQNEAQ (reference sequence). The CDR3 is 15 amino acids. CDR3 nucleotides: TGTGCCAGCAGCCTCGGGACTAGCGGCCTCAATGAGCAGTTCTTC. The encoded protein is CASSLGTSGLNEQFF.

The chain uses TRBV5-4 and TRBJ1-6; 11 nucleotides match TRBD1. The CDR3 runs 16 residues. Germline assignment: CDR1 SGHNT and CDR2 YYREEE (reference sequence). V was pared by 5 bases and J by 9 bases, with 10 bases of the junction left unmatched. The CDR3 spells CASSFRTGGKGSPLHF. The CDR3 DNA reads TGTGCCAGCAGTTTTCGGACAGGGGGCAAGGGTTCACCCCTCCACTTT. The full variable domain, completed using reference TRBV5-4 and TRBJ1-6, is ETGVTQSPTHLIKTRGQQVTLRCSSQSGHNTVSWYQQALGQGPQFIFQYYREEENGRGNFPPRFSGLQFPNYSSELNVNALELDDSALYLCASSFRTGGKGSPLHFGNGTRLTVT.

A few counts support this clonotype. J is TRBJ1-2 and V is TRBV7-6, with 7 bases aligning to TRBD1. Germline assignment: CDR1 SGHVS and CDR2 FNYEAQ. Trimming at V came to 0 bases and at J to 6 bases, leaving 7 bases not matched to a gene. This CDR3 region has 15 residues. The CDR3 nucleotides read TGTGCCAGCAGCTTAGCGGGGGGGACAGTGGATGGCTACACCTTC. Its translation: CASSLAGGTVDGYTF.

Many counts were recorded for this clonotype. The CDR3 DNA sequence: TGTGCCACCAGTGATGGACTCCACTATGGCTACACCTTC. This gives the protein CATSDGLHYGYTF. V gene TRBV24-1 combines with J gene TRBJ1-2; D is uncertain. The length of the CDR3 is 13 residues. Between the trimmed V and J ends, which lost 3 bases and 3 bases, there was a span of 7 bases. Germline loops: CDR1 KGHDR, CDR2 SFDVKD.

The chain couples TRBV4-1 to TRBJ2-3; the D gene is possibly TRBD2 (5 bases). CDR1 is MGHRA and CDR2 is YSYEKL in the germline V gene. The CDR3 length is 14 residues. V was pared by 4 bases and J by 7 bases, with 15 bases between. CDR3 sequence (DNA): TGCGCCAGCAGCCTGAAGGCCGGGGTAAATACGCAGTATTTT. It yields the protein CASSLKAGVNTQYF.

The V call is TRBV6-2 or TRBV6-3, the J call TRBJ2-2, with 9 bases identical to TRBD1. This CDR3 comprises 18 residues. Trimming took 4 bases from V and 3 from J; bases not matched to a gene: 12. In germline, CDR1 is MNHEY, CDR2 SVGEGT. CDR3 amino acids: CASSSRLWTGVYTGELFF. CDR3 sequence (DNA): TGTGCCAGCAGTTCGCGACTCTGGACAGGGGTGTACACCGGGGAGCTGTTTTTT.

This clonotype was observed a handful of times. The chain links TRBV6-5 to TRBJ1-4; D is ambiguous. Germline CDR1 MNHEY, CDR2 SVGAGI. CDR3 length equals 11 residues. V was pared by 0 bases and J by 10 bases, with 3 bases between. The CDR3 nucleotides read TGTGCCAGCAGTTACTCGGGAAAACTGTTTTTT. It is translated as CASSYSGKLFF.

The gene calls are TRBV6-2 or TRBV6-3 and TRBJ2-7; 11 positions match TRBD2. CDR1 is MNHEY, CDR2 SVGEGT, per germline. The CDR3 sequence is 18 residues long. V gave up 6 bases and J gave up 3 bases; unmatched junction bases: 16. CDR3 protein: CASSLLAGGTLRGYEQYF. CDR3 bases: TGTGCCAGCAGCCTTCTAGCGGGGGGCACTCTTCGCGGCTACGAGCAGTACTTC.

This clonotype was recorded many times. The genes are TRBV12-3 or TRBV12-4 and TRBJ2-3; tentative D call: TRBD1 (5 bases). The CDR3 has 14 residues. Trimming cost V 5 bases and J 6 bases, with 15 bases left between them. The DNA for the CDR3 is TGTGCCAGCAGTGCAACAGGACCCGCTGATACGCAGTATTTT. Translation gives CASSATGPADTQYF.

This clonotype was counted many times. This chain joins TRBV12-3 or TRBV12-4 and TRBJ1-1, with 10 bases identical to TRBD1. The CDR3 is made up of 14 amino acids. V trimming: 3 bases; J trimming: 7 bases; junction bases outside the gene matches: 5. The CDR3 DNA sequence: TGTGCCAGCAGTTTCCCCGGGACAGGGGTTGAAGCTTTCTTT. It translates to CASSFPGTGVEAFF.

This clonotype was picked up many times. This chain connects TRBV7-9 to TRBJ1-2, with 8 bases lining up with TRBD1. The V gene end was trimmed by 2 bases and the J gene end by 2 bases; junction bases not matched to a gene: 10. The CDR3 length is 17 residues. CDR1 is SEHNR and CDR2 is FQNEAQ in the germline V gene (reference sequence). CDR3 bases: TGTGCCAGCAGCTTACCCCGGACAGGGCCTGAAAACTATGGCTACACCTTC. Residues: CASSLPRTGPENYGYTF.

The V gene is TRBV6-1, the J gene TRBJ1-3, with a possible D match to TRBD1 (6 bases). The V gene lost 6 bases and the J gene lost 5 bases, with 17 bases spanning the gap. CDR1 and CDR2 from the germline V gene are MNHNS and SASEGT. The CDR3 sequence is 15 residues long. The CDR3 spells CASSKHRDGRNTIYF. The CDR3 bases are TGTGCCAGCAGCAAACACAGGGACGGGCGAAACACCATATATTTT.

Points on this clonotype: A read error is possible here, since a much larger clone lies one base away. The rearrangement joins TRBV7-8 to TRBJ1-2; D may be TRBD1 (6 bases). Germline CDR1 SGHVS, CDR2 FQNEAQ. The CDR3 loop spans 14 amino acids. CDR3 nucleotide sequence: TGTGACAGCAGCCCTTACCAGGGGAACTATGGCTACACCTTC. This codes for CDSSPYQGNYGYTF.

This clonotype showed up just once. The CDR3 does not end in the conserved phenylalanine or tryptophan, so this is likely a read error. V and J are TRBV10-3 and TRBJ2-3; D may be TRBD1 (5 bases). Germline CDR1 and CDR2: ENHRY and SYGVKD. Trimming took off 6 bases at V and 2 bases at J, with 6 bases between the two ends. The CDR3 consists of 12 residues. The CDR3 DNA follows: TGTGCCATCAGGACAGTCACAGATACGCAGTATCTT. Encoded protein: CAIRTVTDTQYL.

The rearrangement links TRBV24-1 to TRBJ2-2; D ambiguous. V was pared by 4 bases and J by 7 bases, with 21 bases between. Germline V lookup: CDR1 KGHDR, CDR2 SFDVKD. This CDR3 is 17 amino acids long. The CDR3 sequence is CATSDPGREGEYGELFF. DNA of the CDR3: TGTGCCACCAGTGACCCTGGACGAGAAGGAGAATACGGGGAGCTGTTTTTT.

The chain has TRBV7-9 and TRBJ1-1; possibly TRBD1 for D (5 bases). Trimming shortened V by 1 base and J by 1 base, and 10 bases separated the two germline ends. The CDR3 extends over 15 amino acids. Germline V CDR1 and CDR2: SEHNR, FQNEAQ (reference sequence). This CDR3 reads CASSLDRLPNTEAFF. CDR3 bases: TGTGCCAGCAGCTTAGACAGGCTACCGAACACTGAAGCTTTCTTT.

The rearrangement links TRBV11-2 to TRBJ1-1; D is perhaps TRBD1 (6 bases). The CDR3 sequence is 13 residues long. V shed 5 bases and J shed 6 bases, with 13 bases lying between them. Germline loops: CDR1 SGHAT, CDR2 FQNNGV. The CDR3 nucleotides are TGTGCCAGCAGCAGAGGGGGGAGCCCTGAAGCTTTCTTT. Translated, it gives CASSRGGSPEAFF.

The chain is built from TRBV2 and TRBJ2-3; 8 bases fit TRBD2. With V trimmed by 9 bases and J by 4 bases, 3 bases remained unmatched. There are 12 residues in the CDR3. Germline loops: CDR1 SNHLY, CDR2 FYNNEI. The CDR3 loop reads CASPGGADTQYF. The DNA for the CDR3 is TGTGCCAGTCCCGGGGGGGCAGATACGCAGTATTTT.

The chain is built from TRBV27 and TRBJ2-3, with TRBD2 matching 12 bases. Losses at the gene ends were 8 bases for V and 1 base for J; bases not matched to a gene: 16. The CDR3 sequence is 19 residues long. Germline V gene lookup returns CDR1 MNHEY and CDR2 SMNVEV (reference sequence). CDR3 sequence reads: CASGPQTSGGLRGTDTQYF. The CDR3 DNA reads as TGTGCCAGCGGGCCCCAAACTAGCGGGGGGCTCCGGGGCACAGATACGCAGTATTTT.